This TCR beta chain originates from a study of blood T cell repertoires in COVID-19. About the research overall: COVID-19 samples collected from the United States, Italy and Spain covered acute and convalescent phases. T cells, B-cell-depleted T cells, or PBMCs supplied cDNA or gDNA.

In the study's own analysis: Estimated nucleated cell counts came from reference gene primer amplification. The table came from immunoSEQ multiplex PCR; TCRdb's copy has only in-frame clones and leaves some out. The V and J calls and clone size were taken over from that table, and D and trimming were inferred from the DNA. The profile covers roughly 79,000 clones, with 65% to 85% appearing a single time and around 3.4% taken by the ten largest. Sequencing was carried out using peripheral blood. This receptor was identified in a man aged 45-60 years with acute or convalescent COVID-19.

The CDR3 here is CASSPGTGAGELFF. Written as DNA, the CDR3 is TGTGCCAGCTCACCAGGGACAGGGGCCGGGGAGCTGTTTTTT. The V gene is TRBV18, the J gene TRBJ2-2, with 10 bases aligning to TRBD1. The CDR3 length is 14 residues. Germline CDR1 and CDR2: KGHSH and LQKENI. Trimming removed 2 bases from V and 6 bases from J; junction bases left unmatched: 0.